This TCR beta chain was recovered during a study of T cells expressing NK-cell markers (TCRdb year 2020). A note on the overall study: In sorted CD3+CD56+NKG2C+, CD3+CD56+NKG2C- and CD3+CD56-NKG2C+ T-cell subsets from several donors, TCR beta-chain repertoires were profiled. All eight donors whose samples were sequenced were randomly selected healthy volunteers, three of them men and five women. Among the eight sequenced donors, seven were HCMV-seropositive and one was HCMV-seronegative. Libraries were sequenced as 2 x 150 bp reads on Illumina HiSeq 2000/2500, MiSeq or NextSeq. The full study reports these points: It remained unclear whether the expanded NKG2C-expressing T cell clones were specific for HCMV antigens. Those dominant clonotypes were again the most abundant among CD3+CD56-NKG2C+ cells in a handful of donors, at roughly 28.3-60.1%. In several donors, the dominant CD3+CD56+NKG2C+ clonotypes were found to rank among the top 10 CD8+ clonotypes and to make up about 1.0-7.5% of CD8+ T cells.

The instrument given in TCRdb is Illumina HiSeq 2000. TCR beta cDNA libraries were prepared using 5'RACE template switching, which introduced a universal primer site and unique molecular identifiers. cDNA synthesis was primed from the TCR beta constant segment and was followed by two successive PCR amplification steps. Regarding the original processing steps: Reads were demultiplexed and grouped by UMI with MIGEC, and clonotypes were assembled and quantified with MiTCR. To exclude erroneous sequences, only TCR cDNA sequences supported by at least two reads were retained. Downstream repertoire analysis used the tcR package, and clonotypes were matched across fractions by CDR3 nucleotide sequence plus V segment. Antigen specificity was annotated against VDJdb with VDJmatch, allowing one amino acid substitution in CDR3. Based on TCRdb reprocessing of the reads, there is one entry per CDR3 protein sequence, and DNA is missing. TCRdb's processing, not the study's, gives the V and J calls here. The table for this sample records hundreds of thousands of distinct CDR3 sequences. Under 4.5% of the sample rests with the top ten.

Concerning this clonotype: Its antigen is still unknown.

CDR1 is given as MRHNA and CDR2 as SNTAGT, both from the germline V gene. The CDR3 goes from the cysteine to the phenylalanine over 15 residues. A DNA sequence was not provided. A commercial ELISA kit detecting HCMV-specific IgG in serum was used to determine HCMV serostatus. Ficoll density gradient centrifugation was used to isolate peripheral blood mononuclear cells from blood. The chain is made from TRBV6-4 and TRBJ1-1; checking the TCRdb D call of TRBD1 is not possible without DNA. This sequence originates from a man aged 18-30 years in good health. Donor details come from another sample of the same person, matched by shared clones. Sequenced material: blood T cells: a sorted CD56 or NKG2C T cell subset, CD4+ or CD8+ T cells, or bulk PBMC T cells (not recorded which). This receptor carries the CDR3 CASSVLQGARTEAFF.